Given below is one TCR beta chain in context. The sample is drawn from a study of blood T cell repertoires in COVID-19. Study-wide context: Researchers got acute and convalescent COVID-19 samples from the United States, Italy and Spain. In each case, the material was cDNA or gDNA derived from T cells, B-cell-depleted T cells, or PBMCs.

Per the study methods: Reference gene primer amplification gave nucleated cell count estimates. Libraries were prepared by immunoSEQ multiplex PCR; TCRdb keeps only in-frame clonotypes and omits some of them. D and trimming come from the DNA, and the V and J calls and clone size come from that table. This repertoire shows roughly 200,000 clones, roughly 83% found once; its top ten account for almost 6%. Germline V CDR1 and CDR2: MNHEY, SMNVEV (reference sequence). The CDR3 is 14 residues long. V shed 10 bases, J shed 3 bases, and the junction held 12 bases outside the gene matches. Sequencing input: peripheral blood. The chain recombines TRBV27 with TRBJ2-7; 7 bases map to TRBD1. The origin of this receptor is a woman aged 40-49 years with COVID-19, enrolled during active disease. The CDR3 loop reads CATATGTEGYEQYF. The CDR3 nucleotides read TGTGCCACCGCCACCGGGACAGAAGGCTACGAGCAGTACTTC.